The clone carrying this T cell receptor (beta chain) appeared a few times. What it binds is not known. The data belong to a study of response to subunit inactivated influenza vaccine. Study findings and constraints: Authors suggested each seasonal influenza vaccination recruits few new T cells.

CDR1 and CDR2 from the germline V gene are SEHNR and FQNEAQ (reference sequence). The CDR3 covers 17 residues. V dropped 2 bases and J dropped 6; count of bases not matched to a gene: 12. MiXCR, applied by TCRdb to the RT-PCR reads, yields one record per CDR3 protein. The data show under 200,000 distinct CDR3 sequences, about 10% seen once. V gene TRBV7-9 combines with J gene TRBJ2-3, with 9 bases aligning to TRBD2. The material was CD8+ T cells sorted from PBMCs, obtained roughly 24 months after vaccination. This sequence was found in a man between 50 and 69 years old who received an inactivated influenza vaccine. This chain's CDR3 is CASSLLGRGGRADTQYF. In DNA form, the CDR3 reads TGTGCCAGCAGCTTACTCGGCCGCGGCGGGAGGGCGGATACGCAGTATTTT.